This entry lists 30 T cell receptor beta chains sequenced from one sample in a study of lymphopenia after photon versus proton radiotherapy (dated by TCRdb to about 2019). The library was obtained by the immunoSEQ multiplex PCR assay. What TCRdb holds here is the immuneACCESS table cut down to in-frame rearrangements. Part of the clones is not present; checked against another copy, under half of the missing clones reflect an unresolved V gene, and the others are unexplained. This sample holds 15,000 to 20,000 clones; 80% to 95% were observed only once. Over 1.5% of the sample comes from the top ten. Source: peripheral blood, taken from a patient treated with photon-based radiotherapy. These receptor sequences come from a woman aged 40-49 years with cholangiocarcinoma.

The rearrangement links TRBV10-3 to TRBJ1-3; D not certain. Per germline, CDR1 ENHRY and CDR2 SYGVKD. Trimming took off 2 bases at V and 0 bases at J, with 8 bases between the two ends. CDR3 length: 15 residues. Written as DNA, the CDR3 is TGTGCCATCAGTGAGAAGGAGCTCTCTGGAAACACCATATATTTT. This sequence encodes CAISEKELSGNTIYF.

The chain has TRBV6-6 and TRBJ1-6; weak D call: TRBD1 (5 bases). Trimming took 11 bases from V and 3 from J, leaving 14 bases between them. The germline CDR1 and CDR2 sequences are MNHNY and SVGAGI (reference sequence). This CDR3 region has 14 residues. CDR3 protein: CAGGGASYNSPLHF. Written as DNA, the CDR3 is TGTGCCGGGGGGGGAGCGAGCTATAATTCACCCCTCCACTTT.

V usage is TRBV5-1 and J usage is TRBJ1-2; the D is unclear. The CDR3 is 13 amino acids. Germline lookup yields CDR1 SGHRS and CDR2 YFSETQ. Trimming left V 4 bases short and J 2 bases short, with 9 bases between. The CDR3 loop is CASSSGENYGYTF. CDR3 coding DNA: TGCGCCAGCAGCAGCGGGGAGAACTATGGCTACACCTTC.

V and J are TRBV6-5 and TRBJ2-7, with 8 bases matching TRBD2. The J segment lost 5 bases and the V segment lost 6 bases, leaving 9 bases of the junction unmatched. CDR1 and CDR2 (germline): MNHEY, SVGAGI. The CDR3 has 14 amino acids. The CDR3 region is CASRPTGRGNEQYF. The CDR3 nucleotides are TGTGCCAGCAGACCTACCGGGAGGGGGAACGAGCAGTACTTC.

Worth noting for this clone: The junction and the germline gene differ at one end; a read error may be behind it. CDR3 bases: TGTGCTAGCAGCTCGGACAGGGGCGGGGAGACCCAGTACTTC. Translating gives CASSSDRGGETQYF. V and J are TRBV7-7 and TRBJ2-5; 9 bases line up with TRBD1. The CDR3 sequence is 14 residues long. Germline V CDR1 and CDR2: SSHAT, FNYEAQ (reference sequence). The whole variable domain, filled in from reference TRBV7-7 and TRBJ2-5, reads GAGVSQSPRYKVTKRGQDVTLRCDPISSHATLYWYQQALGQGPEFLTYFNYEAQPDKSGLPSDRFSAERPEGSISTLTIQRTEQRDSAMYRCASSSDRGGETQYFGPGTRLLVL.

Here the CDR3 DNA reads TGCGCCAGCAGTCAATCCCCGGGGGGGGGCTACACCTTC. This gives the protein CASSQSPGGGYTF. This rearrangement joins TRBV23-1 to TRBJ1-2; maybe TRBD1 (5 bases). TRBV23-1 is marked as an open reading frame, function uncertain. The CDR3 has 13 amino acids. Trimming took off 0 bases at V and 8 bases at J, with 10 bases between the two ends.

V and J are TRBV6-1 and TRBJ1-6; D ambiguous. CDR3 length equals 15 residues. V was trimmed by 1 base and J by 3 bases, leaving 7 bases between them. CDR1 and CDR2 (germline): MNHNS, SASEGT. This chain's CDR3 is CASSEGGYYNSPLHF. CDR3 sequence (DNA): TGTGCCAGCAGTGAAGGAGGCTACTATAATTCACCCCTCCACTTT.

The CDR3 sequence is CAWRAAGEQYF. In DNA form, the CDR3 reads TGTGCCTGGAGGGCCGCAGGCGAGCAGTACTTC. The J gene is TRBJ2-7, the V gene TRBV30; D remains unclear. V was cut by 3 bases and J by 6 bases, with 9 bases left in between. This CDR3 contains 11 residues. The V gene's germline CDR1 is GTSNPN and CDR2 SVGIG (reference sequence).

The chain recombines TRBV25-1 with TRBJ2-3, with D possibly called TRBD1 or TRBD2 (5 bases each). Trimming pared 4 bases from V and 3 bases from J, leaving 8 bases between. CDR1 is MGHDK, CDR2 SYGVNS, per germline. The length of the CDR3 is 13 residues. CDR3 coding DNA: TGTGCCAGCAGTGGGGGACGAACAGATACGCAGTATTTT. Encoded protein: CASSGGRTDTQYF. The full variable domain, its missing parts supplied by reference TRBV25-1 and TRBJ2-3, is EADIYQTPRYLVIGTGKKITLECSQTMGHDKMYWYQQDPGMELHLIHYSYGVNSTEKGDLSSESTVSRIRTEHFPLTLESARPSHTSQYLCASSGGRTDTQYFGPGTRLTVL.

The chain couples TRBV19 to TRBJ1-1; D possibly corresponds to TRBD1 (5 bases). Looked up from germline, CDR1 is LNHDA and CDR2 is SQIVND (reference sequence). Trimming shortened V by 5 bases and J by 6 bases, and 19 bases separated the two germline ends. The CDR3 is made up of 15 amino acids. Here the CDR3 reads CASSPPGALGAEAFF. The CDR3 coding sequence is TGTGCCAGTAGTCCGCCCGGGGCCCTCGGAGCTGAAGCTTTCTTT.

This clone occurred once. The gene calls are TRBV7-3 and TRBJ2-1, with TRBD1 identical over 7 bases. The CDR3 runs 14 residues. J was trimmed by 9 bases and V by 5 bases; bases with no gene match: 10. The V gene's germline CDR1 is SGHTA and CDR2 FQGTGA. CDR3 amino acids: CASSKGQPPGEQFF. Here the CDR3 DNA reads TGTGCCAGCAGCAAGGGACAGCCGCCCGGTGAGCAGTTCTTC.

This clone was found once. CDR3 DNA: TGCGCCAGCAGCTTCTCCGGGACAGCTACTGAAAAACTGTTTTTT. This sequence encodes CASSFSGTATEKLFF. The gene calls are TRBV5-1 and TRBJ1-4, with 7 bases that match TRBD1. CDR3 length: 15 amino acids. From germline, CDR1 is SGHRS and CDR2 YFSETQ. Trimming removed 2 bases from V and 7 bases from J; junction bases left unmatched: 8.

The sample holds one count of this clone. The chain couples TRBV5-1 to TRBJ2-5, with TRBD2 matching 10 bases. Germline V gives CDR1 SGHRS, CDR2 YFSETQ. V gave up 3 bases and J gave up 1 base; unmatched junction bases: 6. The CDR3 contains 16 residues. The CDR3 sequence: CASSSSGGAIQETQYF. CDR3 nucleotide sequence: TGCGCCAGCAGCTCGAGCGGGGGGGCCATCCAAGAGACCCAGTACTTC.

V gene TRBV28 combines with J gene TRBJ1-1; weak D call: TRBD1 (5 bases). V shed 9 bases and J shed 2 bases, with 22 bases lying between them. The CDR3 spans 16 residues. The germline V gene encodes CDR1 MDHEN and CDR2 SYDVKM. The CDR3 is CASSISGRVGNTEAFF. The CDR3 DNA follows: TGTGCCAGTAGTATCTCGGGGCGCGTGGGAAACACTGAAGCTTTCTTT.

The chain uses TRBV27 and TRBJ1-5, with D perhaps TRBD1 (5 bases). V was shortened by 5 bases and J by 1 base, with 18 bases between the two germline ends. The CDR3 contains 17 residues. Germline CDR1 and CDR2: MNHEY and SMNVEV (reference sequence). The CDR3 is CASSPDRWGESNQPQHF. DNA for the CDR3: TGTGCCAGCAGTCCCGACCGGTGGGGGGAGAGCAATCAGCCCCAGCATTTT.

The CDR3 nucleotides read TGTGCCAGCTCACGGGACAGGGATTCCTATGGCTACACCTTC. It specifies CASSRDRDSYGYTF. This chain joins TRBV18 and TRBJ1-2; 9 nucleotides align to TRBD1. Germline V gene data show CDR1 as KGHSH and CDR2 as LQKENI. The CDR3 length is 14 residues. J gave up 4 bases and V 4 bases, and 4 bases lay outside the gene matches.

The chain combines TRBV5-4 with TRBJ1-6; 7 bases are a match to TRBD1. From germline, CDR1 is SGHNT and CDR2 YYREEE (reference sequence). The CDR3 length is 14 residues. The V segment lost 0 bases and the J segment 6 bases; nucleotides outside the gene matches: 0. The CDR3 nucleotides are TGTGCCAGCAGCTTGGGACAGGGTAATTCACCCCTCCACTTT. Amino acids: CASSLGQGNSPLHF. The full variable domain, rest sourced from reference TRBV5-4 and TRBJ1-6, is ETGVTQSPTHLIKTRGQQVTLRCSSQSGHNTVSWYQQALGQGPQFIFQYYREEENGRGNFPPRFSGLQFPNYSSELNVNALELDDSALYLCASSLGQGNSPLHFGNGTRLTVT.

This chain links TRBV29-1 with TRBJ1-1; D unclear. The CDR3 runs 14 residues. Trimming pared 6 bases from V and 1 base from J, leaving 15 bases between. The germline CDR1 and CDR2 sequences are SQVTM and ANQGSEA. The CDR3 region is CSVASGWKNTEAFF. In DNA, the CDR3 is TGCAGCGTGGCCTCTGGATGGAAGAACACTGAAGCTTTCTTT.

The J gene is TRBJ2-3, the V gene TRBV7-3; 11 bases map to TRBD1. The CDR3 extends over 14 amino acids. Trimming cost V 4 bases and J 9 bases; bases outside gene matches: 6. Germline V gives CDR1 SGHTA, CDR2 FQGTGA. The CDR3: CASSSRTGGATQYF. The CDR3 nucleotides are TGTGCCAGCAGCTCGAGGACAGGGGGCGCAACGCAGTATTTT.

This clone was detected once. The chain uses TRBV6-5 and TRBJ1-5; 8 bases align to TRBD1. Trimming removed 8 bases from V and 3 bases from J; junction bases left unmatched: 6. Germline CDR1 and CDR2: MNHEY and SVGAGI. This CDR3 region has 14 residues. DNA of the CDR3: TGTGCCAGCCGACGACAGGGGAACAATCAGCCCCAGCATTTT. It yields the protein CASRRQGNNQPQHF.

The chain combines TRBV19 with TRBJ1-5, with D possibly TRBD1 on 6 matching bases. Germline values: CDR1 LNHDA, CDR2 SQIVND (reference sequence). The CDR3 runs to 17 residues. Trimming took 1 base from V and 3 from J, leaving 16 bases between them. CDR3: CASSIVEGGFINQPQHF. CDR3 DNA sequence: TGTGCCAGTAGTATAGTAGAGGGGGGCTTCATCAATCAGCCCCAGCATTTT.

The chain recombines TRBV4-1 with TRBJ1-1, with D possibly matching TRBD1 (6 bases). V was clipped by 1 base and J by 5 bases, with 20 bases between them. CDR1 is MGHRA and CDR2 is YSYEKL in the germline V gene. The CDR3 extends over 17 amino acids. The CDR3 sequence is CASSQVRSRGRGTEAFF. In DNA form, the CDR3 reads TGCGCCAGCAGCCAAGTCCGTTCGCGGGGGCGAGGAACTGAAGCTTTCTTT.

The chain combines TRBV5-4 with TRBJ2-3; a weak D match, TRBD2 (5 bases). The germline V gene encodes CDR1 SGHNT and CDR2 YYREEE (reference sequence). Trimming removed 0 bases at V and 6 bases at J, with 14 bases between. The CDR3 consists of 15 residues. The CDR3 coding sequence is TGTGCCAGCAGCTTGGTTTACGACCGAGGGGATACGCAGTATTTT. Its translation: CASSLVYDRGDTQYF.

The chain carries TRBV5-4 and TRBJ2-3; 7 bases are shared with TRBD1. The J segment lost 2 bases and the V segment lost 3 bases, leaving 6 bases of the junction unmatched. The CDR3 contains 15 residues. The germline CDR1 and CDR2 sequences are SGHNT and YYREEE (reference sequence). The CDR3: CASSSRQGVTDTQYF. For the CDR3, the DNA is TGTGCCAGCAGCTCGCGACAGGGCGTCACAGATACGCAGTATTTT.

The chain is built from TRBV19 and TRBJ2-3; 8 positions match TRBD2. V lost 3 bases, J lost 3 bases, and 8 bases stayed unmatched. The germline CDR1 and CDR2 sequences are LNHDA and SQIVND (reference sequence). The CDR3 contains 16 residues. The CDR3 region has the DNA TGTGCCAGTAGTATTTTGCCAGCGGGGGTAACAGATACGCAGTATTTT. Amino acids: CASSILPAGVTDTQYF.

This clone was recorded once. This chain joins TRBV9 and TRBJ1-1; TRBD1 is a possible D gene (6 bases). Trimming cost V 0 bases and J 12 bases, with 24 bases left between them. Germline V CDR1 and CDR2: SGDLS, YYNGEE. This CDR3 is built from 16 residues. For the CDR3, the DNA is TGTGCCAGCAGCGTAGAGGGGGTCGGCGTAGAAGGGTGGCCTTTCTTT. Its translation is CASSVEGVGVEGWPFF.

The chain carries TRBV27 and TRBJ2-2, with D uncertain. Trimming shortened V by 6 bases and J by 4 bases, and 18 bases separated the two germline ends. Germline V gene lookup returns CDR1 MNHEY and CDR2 SMNVEV (reference sequence). The CDR3 totals 16 residues. CDR3 coding DNA: TGTGCCAGCAGACCTTGGACGCCTGAGATCACCGGGGAGCTGTTTTTT. This encodes CASRPWTPEITGELFF.

CDR3 amino acids: CSVRLGGYTF. The CDR3 DNA follows: TGCAGTGTTCGGCTAGGTGGCTACACCTTC. This rearrangement joins TRBV20-1 to TRBJ1-2; D is unclear. This CDR3 comprises 10 residues. V gave up 7 bases and J gave up 7 bases, with 10 bases separating them. In germline, CDR1 is DFQATT, CDR2 SNEGSKA (reference sequence).

The rearrangement joins TRBV4-3 to TRBJ2-1; TRBD2 is a possible D gene (6 bases). The V gene's germline CDR1 is LGHNA and CDR2 YSLEER. This CDR3 contains 16 residues. V was trimmed by 1 base and J by 6 bases, leaving 16 bases between them. CDR3: CASSQGLVAARNEQFF. The DNA of the CDR3 is TGCGCCAGCAGCCAAGGATTGGTAGCGGCACGCAATGAGCAGTTCTTC.

The CDR3 DNA follows: TGTGCCAGCAGCGCCGGGACGGACTATGGCTACACCTTC. This encodes CASSAGTDYGYTF. The chain recombines TRBV7-6 with TRBJ1-2; tentatively, D is TRBD1 (5 bases). Germline CDR1 and CDR2: SGHVS and FNYEAQ. The CDR3 totals 13 residues. V was clipped by 5 bases and J by 3 bases, with 10 bases between them.